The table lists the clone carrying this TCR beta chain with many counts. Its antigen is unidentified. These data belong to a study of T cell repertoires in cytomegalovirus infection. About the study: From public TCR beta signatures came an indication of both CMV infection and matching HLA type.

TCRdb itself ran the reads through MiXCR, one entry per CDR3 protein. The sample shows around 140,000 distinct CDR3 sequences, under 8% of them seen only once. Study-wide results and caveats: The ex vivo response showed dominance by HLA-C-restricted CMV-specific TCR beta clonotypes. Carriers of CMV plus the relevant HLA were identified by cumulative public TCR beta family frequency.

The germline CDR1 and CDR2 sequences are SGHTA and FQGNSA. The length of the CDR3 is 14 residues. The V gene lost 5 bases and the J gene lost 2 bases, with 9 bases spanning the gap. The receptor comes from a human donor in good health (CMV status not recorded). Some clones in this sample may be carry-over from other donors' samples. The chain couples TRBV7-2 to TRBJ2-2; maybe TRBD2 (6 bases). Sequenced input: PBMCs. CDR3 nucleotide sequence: TGTGCCAGCAGCCCGGACTACAACACCGGGGAGCTGTTTTTT. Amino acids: CASSPDYNTGELFF.